This TCR beta chain was sequenced in a study of memory CD4+ T cells and cytomegalovirus serostatus. Original processing methods: After removing out-of-frame reads, 2.3 million or so distinct TCRbeta sequences remained. Clones were sequenced by immunoSEQ multiplex PCR, and TCRdb holds only the in-frame ones, with some missing. Clonal size and the V and J genes are those of that table, whereas D and trimming came from the DNA. The profile shows more than 35,000 clones, 79% of them singletons. The sort gate was single viable CD3+CD4+CD8-CD45RO+ cells for memory CD4+ T cells. Total CD4+ T cells were enriched by CD4 positive selection. Sequenced sample: memory CD4+ T cells from blood. The clonotype originates from an adult in good health and CMV-seropositive.

CDR3 region: CASSRGTSGPTDTQYF. The CDR3 DNA sequence: TGTGCCAGCAGCCGAGGGACTAGCGGTCCCACAGATACGCAGTATTTT. The chain carries TRBV28 and TRBJ2-3, with TRBD2 matching over 11 bases. Germline CDR1 and CDR2: MDHEN and SYDVKM. V lost 6 bases and J lost 2; bases outside the gene matches: 7. This CDR3 has 16 amino acids.